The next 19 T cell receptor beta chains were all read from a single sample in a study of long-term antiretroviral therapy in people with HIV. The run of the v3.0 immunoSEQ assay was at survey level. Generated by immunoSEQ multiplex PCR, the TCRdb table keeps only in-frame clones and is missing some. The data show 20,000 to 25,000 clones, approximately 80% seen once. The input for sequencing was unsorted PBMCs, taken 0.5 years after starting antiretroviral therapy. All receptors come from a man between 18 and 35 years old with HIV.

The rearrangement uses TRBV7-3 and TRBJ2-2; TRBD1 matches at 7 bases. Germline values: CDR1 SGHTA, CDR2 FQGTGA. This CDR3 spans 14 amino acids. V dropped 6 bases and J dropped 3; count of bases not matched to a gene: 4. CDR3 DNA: TGTGCCAGCAGATTCGACAGGGACACCGGGGAGCTGTTTTTT. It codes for CASRFDRDTGELFF.

CDR3 loop: CAVRGGHYEQYF. In DNA form, the CDR3 reads TGTGCCGTTCGCGGAGGCCACTACGAGCAGTACTTC. The chain is built from TRBV27 and TRBJ2-7, with a possible D match to TRBD2 (5 bases). V was shortened by 11 bases and J by 3 bases, with 14 bases between the two germline ends. Germline-derived CDR1 and CDR2 are MNHEY and SMNVEV (reference sequence). There are 12 residues in the CDR3.

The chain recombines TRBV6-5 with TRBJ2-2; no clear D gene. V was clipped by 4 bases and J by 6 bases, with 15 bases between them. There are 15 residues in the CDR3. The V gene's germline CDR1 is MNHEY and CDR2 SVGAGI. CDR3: CASSSGVYSPGELFF. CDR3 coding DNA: TGTGCCAGCAGTTCTGGAGTATACAGCCCCGGGGAGCTGTTTTTT.

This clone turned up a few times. The CDR3 region has the DNA TGTGCCAGCAGCACCGTCGGGGGTTCCGGGGAGCTGTTTTTT. This codes for CASSTVGGSGELFF. The chain joins TRBV5-6 to TRBJ2-2, with D possibly TRBD2 on 6 matching bases. The CDR3 contains 14 residues. CDR1 is SGHDT, CDR2 YYEEEE, per germline. The ends were cut back, 4 bases at V and 6 bases at J, with 13 bases in the middle.

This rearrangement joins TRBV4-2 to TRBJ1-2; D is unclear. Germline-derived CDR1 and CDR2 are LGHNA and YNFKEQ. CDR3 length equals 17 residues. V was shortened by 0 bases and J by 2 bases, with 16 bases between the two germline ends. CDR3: CASSQEKASTPNYGYTF. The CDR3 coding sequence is TGTGCCAGCAGCCAAGAGAAGGCGAGCACACCCAACTATGGCTACACCTTC.

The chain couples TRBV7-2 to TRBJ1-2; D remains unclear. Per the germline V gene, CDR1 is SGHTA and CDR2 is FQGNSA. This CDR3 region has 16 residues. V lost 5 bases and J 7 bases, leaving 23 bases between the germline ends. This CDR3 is CASSRRLGLTPAGYTF. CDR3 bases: TGTGCCAGCAGCCGAAGGCTAGGGCTCACGCCGGCTGGCTACACCTTC.

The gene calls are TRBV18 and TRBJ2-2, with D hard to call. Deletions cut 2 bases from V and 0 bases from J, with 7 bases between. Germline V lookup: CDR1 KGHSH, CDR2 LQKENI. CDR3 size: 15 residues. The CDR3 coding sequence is TGTGCCAGCTCACCATCCGTCGCGAACACCGGGGAGCTGTTTTTT. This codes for CASSPSVANTGELFF.

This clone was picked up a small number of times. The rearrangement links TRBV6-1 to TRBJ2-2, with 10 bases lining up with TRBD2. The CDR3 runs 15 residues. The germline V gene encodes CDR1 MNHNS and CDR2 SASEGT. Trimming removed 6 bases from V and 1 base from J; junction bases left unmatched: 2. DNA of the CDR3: TGTGCCAGCAGGAGGACTAGCGGGAACACCGGGGAGCTGTTTTTT. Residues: CASRRTSGNTGELFF.

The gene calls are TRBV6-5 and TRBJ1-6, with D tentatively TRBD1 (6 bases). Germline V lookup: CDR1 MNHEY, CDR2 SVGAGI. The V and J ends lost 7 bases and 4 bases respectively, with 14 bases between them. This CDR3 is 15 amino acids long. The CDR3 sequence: CASTLERGYNSPLHF. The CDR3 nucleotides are TGTGCCAGCACCCTCGAGAGGGGGTATAATTCACCCCTCCACTTT.

Here the CDR3 reads CASSPYPGQDSNQPQHF. The CDR3 DNA follows: TGTGCCAGCAGTCCATACCCGGGACAGGATAGCAATCAGCCCCAGCATTTT. The chain carries TRBV28 and TRBJ1-5; 8 bases map to TRBD1. The CDR3 spans 17 residues. Germline assignment: CDR1 MDHEN and CDR2 SYDVKM. The junction had 9 bases not matched to a gene; V was cut back by 5 bases and J by 0 bases.

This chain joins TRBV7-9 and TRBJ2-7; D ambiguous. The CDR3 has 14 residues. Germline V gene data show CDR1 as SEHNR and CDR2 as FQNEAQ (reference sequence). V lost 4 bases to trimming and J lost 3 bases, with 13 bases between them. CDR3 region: CASSSLLGSYEQYF. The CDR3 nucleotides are TGTGCCAGCAGCTCTCTCTTGGGTAGCTACGAGCAGTACTTC.

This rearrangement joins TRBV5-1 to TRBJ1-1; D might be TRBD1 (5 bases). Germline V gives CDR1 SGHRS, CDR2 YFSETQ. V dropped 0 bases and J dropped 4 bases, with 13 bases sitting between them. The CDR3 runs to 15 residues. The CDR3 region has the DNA TGCGCCAGCAGCTTGGAGGCAGGGAAGGGCACTGAAGCTTTCTTT. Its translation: CASSLEAGKGTEAFF.

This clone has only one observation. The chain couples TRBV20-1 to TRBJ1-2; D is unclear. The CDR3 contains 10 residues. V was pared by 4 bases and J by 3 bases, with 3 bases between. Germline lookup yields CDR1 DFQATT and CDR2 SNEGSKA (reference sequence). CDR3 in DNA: TGCAGTGCTAAACACTATGGCTACACCTTC. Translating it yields CSAKHYGYTF.

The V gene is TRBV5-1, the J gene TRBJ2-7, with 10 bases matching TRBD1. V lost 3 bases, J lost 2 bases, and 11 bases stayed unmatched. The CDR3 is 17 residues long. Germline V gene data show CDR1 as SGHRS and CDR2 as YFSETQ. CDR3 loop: CASSSLPGQGRPYEQYF. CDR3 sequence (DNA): TGCGCCAGCAGCTCTCTCCCGGGACAGGGGAGGCCCTACGAGCAGTACTTC.

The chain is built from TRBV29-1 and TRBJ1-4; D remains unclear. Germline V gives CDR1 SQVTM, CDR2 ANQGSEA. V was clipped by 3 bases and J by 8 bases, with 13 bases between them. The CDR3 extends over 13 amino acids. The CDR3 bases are TGCAGCGTTGAGTCGGAGGGCCCAGAAAAACTGTTTTTT. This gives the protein CSVESEGPEKLFF.

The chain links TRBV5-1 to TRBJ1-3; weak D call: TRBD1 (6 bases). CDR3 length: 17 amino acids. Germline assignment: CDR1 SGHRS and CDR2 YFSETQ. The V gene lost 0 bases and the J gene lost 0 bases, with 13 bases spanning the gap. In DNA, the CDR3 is TGCGCCAGCAGCTTGGGCCCCGGGACAAACTCTGGAAACACCATATATTTT. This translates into CASSLGPGTNSGNTIYF.

CDR3 bases: TGTGCCATCAAGGTGACTAGCGACCACAATGAGCAGTTCTTC. Translated: CAIKVTSDHNEQFF. This chain connects TRBV10-3 to TRBJ2-1; 8 bases line up with TRBD2. Trimming removed 7 bases from V and 5 bases from J; junction bases left unmatched: 7. Germline V gene sequence: CDR1 ENHRY, CDR2 SYGVKD. This CDR3 contains 14 residues.

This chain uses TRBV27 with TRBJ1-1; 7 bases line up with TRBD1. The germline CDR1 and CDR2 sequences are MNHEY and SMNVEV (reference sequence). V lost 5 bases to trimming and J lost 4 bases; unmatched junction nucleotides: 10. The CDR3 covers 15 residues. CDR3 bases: TGTGCCAGCAGTCCCTTACAGGGGTTAAGCACTGAAGCTTTCTTT. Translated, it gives CASSPLQGLSTEAFF.

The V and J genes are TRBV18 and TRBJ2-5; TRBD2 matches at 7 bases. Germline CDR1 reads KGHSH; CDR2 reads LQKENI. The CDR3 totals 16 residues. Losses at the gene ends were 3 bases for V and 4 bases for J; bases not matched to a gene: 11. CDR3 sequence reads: CASSPKGGSSGETQYF. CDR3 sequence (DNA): TGTGCCAGCTCACCGAAAGGCGGGAGTTCCGGAGAGACCCAGTACTTC. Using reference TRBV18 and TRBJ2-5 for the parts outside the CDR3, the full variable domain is NAGVMQNPRHLVRRRGQEARLRCSPMKGHSHVYWYRQLPEEGLKFMVYLQKENIIDESGMPKERFSAEFPKEGPSILRIQQVVRGDSAAYFCASSPKGGSSGETQYFGPGTRLLVL.